This TCR beta chain was recorded in a study of CD8+CD57+ T cells in acquired aplastic anemia. Study at large: DNA from sorted CD4+ and CD8+ cells averaged approximately 3.5 ug.

Study-wide findings and caveats: CD8+ Simpson's diversity did not differ significantly between patients and controls.

Genomic DNA, the template, was used for profiling of the TCR beta VDJ and CDR3. TCRdb recomputed calls from the reads with MiXCR, one row per CDR3 protein. Of roughly 130,000 distinct CDR3 sequences listed, around 50% are singletons. This clonotype was seen just once. Its antigen remains unknown. The V end was cut by 5 bases, the J end by 4 bases, with 11 bases between. The CDR3 loop spans 13 amino acids. Germline CDR1 is SEHNR and CDR2 is FQNEAQ (reference sequence). This sequence originates from a human donor in good health, serving as a control. Sequenced: sorted CD4+, CD8+, or CD8+CD57+ T cells (not recorded which) from PBMCs. The rearrangement links TRBV7-9 to TRBJ1-2; tentative D call: TRBD1 (6 bases). The CDR3 bases are TGTGCCAGCAGCCTTCAGGGGCCCTATGGCTACACCTTC. It encodes CASSLQGPYGYTF.